This TCR beta chain was recorded in a study of beta chain features in type 1 diabetes. Every isolated RNA sample was fully reverse transcribed, so sequencing captured expressed TCRB transcripts. Sequencing used immunoSEQ multiplex PCR; TCRdb keeps in-frame clones, though not all of them. The table shows 600,000 to 700,000 clones, with about an eighth occurring only once. On this clone itself: Its antigen is currently unknown.

There are 15 residues in the CDR3. V was shortened by 6 bases and J by 4 bases, with 15 bases between the two germline ends. Looked up from germline, CDR1 is MNHEY and CDR2 is SVGAGI. One heparinised draw of blood, averaging about 120 mL, came from each donor. Purities over 98% were achieved in all sorted populations. Study conclusions and caveats: Shortening of TCRB CDR3s, moderate but significant, appeared in all four CD4+ subsets of Type 1 diabetes patients. PCR might favor shorter templates, equally in patients and controls.

Sequenced input: naive CD4+ T cells from blood. V and J are TRBV6-5 and TRBJ2-2, with D uncertain. This TCR derives from a man between 25 and 39 years old with type 1 diabetes. DNA of the CDR3: TGTGCCAGCAGACCAAGACCGGCCTCCACCGGGGAGCTGTTTTTT. It is translated as CASRPRPASTGELFF.